This T cell receptor beta chain was sequenced for a study of T cell responses to AZD1222 COVID-19 vaccine. About the research overall: Researchers grouped second doses given at about 4 or about 12 weeks into one pool. Overall study findings and caveats: Once two AZD1222 doses were given, Spike-specific TCR breadth and depth went up. Only a handful of people who got AZD1222 tested seropositive at baseline. No repertoire was sampled before or during the peak T cell response, only after it.

The method was immunoSEQ multiplex PCR; TCRdb's version includes in-frame clones alone and lacks a portion of them. The sample carries 100,000 to 150,000 clones, around 86% recorded once. The germline V gene has CDR1 LGHNA and CDR2 YNFKEQ. This CDR3 is built from 16 residues. V lost 4 bases, J lost 5 bases, and 21 bases lay in between. Concerning this clone itself: Its antigen is undetermined.

The sample consisted of peripheral blood, taken on day 0 of AZD1222 vaccination. This TCR came from an adult in good health. This rearrangement joins TRBV4-2 to TRBJ2-7; D perhaps matches TRBD2 (6 bases). CDR3 sequence reads: CASSPGLGTQAHEQYF. The DNA of the CDR3 is TGTGCCAGCAGCCCGGGTCTGGGGACTCAGGCCCACGAGCAGTACTTC.